These 21 T cell receptor beta chains originate from one sample sequenced in a study of T cells in Graves' hyperthyroidism and ophthalmopathy. From RNA transcripts, TCR beta CDR3 regions were amplified. When the TCR CDR3 underwent first-round RT-PCR, the HTBI primer set was used. In TCRdb, the multiplex PCR reads were re-called with MiXCR into one record per CDR3 protein. The sample has 200,000 to 250,000 distinct CDR3 sequences, 15% to 20% seen once. The specimen was blood. These TCRs come from a man aged 40-55 years with Graves' hyperthyroidism.

This clonotype was seen ten or more times. The chain employs TRBV11-3 and TRBJ2-3; no definite D call. This CDR3 comprises 15 residues. CDR1 SGHNT and CDR2 YENEEA come from the germline V gene. The V gene lost 2 bases and the J gene lost 2 bases, with 11 bases spanning the gap. CDR3: CASSLSASSTDTQYF. For the CDR3, the DNA is TGTGCCAGCAGCTTATCGGCCAGCTCCACAGATACGCAGTATTTT.

There are many counts of this clonotype. The chain employs TRBV3-1 and TRBJ2-3, with D perhaps TRBD2 (5 bases). The germline V gene encodes CDR1 LGHDT and CDR2 YNNKEL (reference sequence). The CDR3 covers 15 residues. V lost 0 bases and J 5 bases, leaving 12 bases between the germline ends. In DNA form, the CDR3 reads TGTGCCAGCAGCCAAGATGTTGATCGGGGAGATACGCAGTATTTT. This codes for CASSQDVDRGDTQYF.

The CDR3, as DNA: TGTGCCAGTAGTCCGACAGGGGATTCGCCCCAGCATTTT. Its translation: CASSPTGDSPQHF. V and J are TRBV19 and TRBJ1-5; 8 bases align to TRBD1. Trimming removed 5 bases from V and 9 bases from J; junction bases left unmatched: 6. The CDR3 extends over 13 amino acids. The germline V gene encodes CDR1 LNHDA and CDR2 SQIVND (reference sequence).

This clonotype was observed many times. V and J are TRBV7-3 and TRBJ2-1; 9 bases line up with TRBD1. Germline V lookup: CDR1 SGHTA, CDR2 FQGTGA. Unmatched junction bases numbered 3, after V lost 2 bases and J lost 1 base. The CDR3 consists of 16 residues. In DNA form, the CDR3 reads TGTGCCAGCAGCTTACGAGGGACAGGGTCCTACAATGAGCAGTTCTTC. The encoded protein is CASSLRGTGSYNEQFF.

This clonotype was observed at least ten times. The chain combines TRBV6-2 or TRBV6-3 with TRBJ1-2; D gene ambiguous. From germline, CDR1 is MNHEY and CDR2 SVGEGT. V was cut by 7 bases and J by 4 bases, with 16 bases left in between. The CDR3 contains 14 residues. Here the CDR3 DNA reads TGTGCCAGCATCACAGACGGTCTTAGCTATGGCTACACCTTC. Translating gives CASITDGLSYGYTF.

V is TRBV28 and J is TRBJ1-2; D possibly corresponds to TRBD1 (5 bases). The CDR3 contains 15 residues. CDR1 MDHEN and CDR2 SYDVKM come from the germline V gene. Trimming removed 5 bases at V and 8 bases at J, with 21 bases between. The CDR3: CASSESWTPGVGYTF. Written as DNA, the CDR3 is TGTGCCAGCAGTGAGTCATGGACACCGGGAGTCGGCTACACCTTC.

This clonotype was seen a handful of times. The chain combines TRBV6-1 with TRBJ2-7; 9 nucleotides agree with TRBD1. V was pared by 8 bases and J by 2 bases, with 7 bases of the junction left unmatched. This CDR3 has 14 residues. Germline loops: CDR1 MNHNS, CDR2 SASEGT. CDR3 region: CASSGTGSPYEQYF. For the CDR3, the DNA is TGTGCCAGCTCCGGGACAGGGTCCCCCTACGAGCAGTACTTC.

This clonotype was recorded at least ten times. The chain employs TRBV18 and TRBJ2-3; D possibly corresponds to TRBD2 (5 bases). CDR1 and CDR2 from the germline V gene are KGHSH and LQKENI. The V and J ends lost 1 base and 5 bases respectively, with 10 bases between them. This CDR3 comprises 14 residues. The CDR3 DNA sequence: TGTGCCAGCTCACCACGTCCGGGGAGAGATACGCAGTATTTT. This gives the protein CASSPRPGRDTQYF.

This clonotype was detected many times. The chain carries TRBV9 and TRBJ1-2, with D possibly matching TRBD1 (6 bases). The V gene lost 3 bases and the J gene lost 4 bases, with 16 bases spanning the gap. The CDR3 runs to 15 residues. Germline V gene lookup returns CDR1 SGDLS and CDR2 YYNGEE. The CDR3 DNA reads as TGTGCCAGCAGCGCCACGATGGGACACCGCTATGGCTACACCTTC. It is translated as CASSATMGHRYGYTF.

In this sample, this clonotype turned up a few times. The chain employs TRBV11-2 and TRBJ2-1; D is perhaps TRBD2 (6 bases). Trimming removed 7 bases at V and 2 bases at J, with 9 bases between. The CDR3 spans 13 residues. Germline V gene lookup returns CDR1 SGHAT and CDR2 FQNNGV. In DNA form, the CDR3 reads TGTGCCAGCATGCGGGGAACCTACAATGAGCAGTTCTTC. This codes for CASMRGTYNEQFF.

Only a few counts were recorded for this clonotype. The rearrangement links TRBV9 to TRBJ2-3; possibly TRBD1 for D (5 bases). Germline CDR1 is SGDLS and CDR2 is YYNGEE. The CDR3 is made up of 17 amino acids. Trimming pared 0 bases from V and 2 bases from J, leaving 16 bases between. As DNA, the CDR3 is TGTGCCAGCAGCGTAGCTCACGGTGGGGCCCTCACAGATACGCAGTATTTT. Its protein product is CASSVAHGGALTDTQYF.

This clonotype was picked up many times. J is TRBJ2-7 and V is TRBV18; D remains ambiguous. CDR3 length: 13 amino acids. V was cut by 4 bases and J by 3 bases, with 10 bases left in between. In germline, CDR1 is KGHSH, CDR2 LQKENI. The CDR3 DNA follows: TGTGCCAGCTCACAAACACGGTTCTACGAGCAGTACTTC. It yields the protein CASSQTRFYEQYF. Filled out from reference TRBV18 and TRBJ2-7, the complete variable domain reads NAGVMQNPRHLVRRRGQEARLRCSPMKGHSHVYWYRQLPEEGLKFMVYLQKENIIDESGMPKERFSAEFPKEGPSILRIQQVVRGDSAAYFCASSQTRFYEQYFGPGTRLTVT.

This clonotype was seen at least ten times. The chain joins TRBV7-2 to TRBJ2-4, with D unclear. Trimming took off 2 bases at V and 1 base at J, with 12 bases between the two ends. Per germline, CDR1 SGHTA and CDR2 FQGNSA. This CDR3 is 16 amino acids long. The CDR3 loop reads CASSLYGAAAKNIQYF. The CDR3 DNA reads TGTGCCAGCAGCTTATATGGCGCCGCCGCCAAAAACATTCAGTACTTC.

Concerning this clonotype itself: A single base separates this from a much larger clone, so it may be a read error. The chain employs TRBV6-2 or TRBV6-3 and TRBJ2-7; TRBD1 matches 7 bases. The V gene's germline CDR1 is MNHEY and CDR2 SVGEGT. The CDR3 totals 16 residues. The V and J ends lost 10 bases and 0 bases, in that order; junction bases with no gene match: 15. The chain's CDR3 is CANRPTGTESSYEQYF. The CDR3 nucleotides are TGTGCCAACAGGCCAACCGGGACAGAGAGCTCCTACGAGCAGTACTTC.

The V and J genes are TRBV5-1 and TRBJ2-1, with TRBD2 matching 10 bases. Trimming at V came to 1 base and at J to 10 bases, leaving 8 bases not matched to a gene. There are 15 residues in the CDR3. Germline values: CDR1 SGHRS, CDR2 YFSETQ. Written as DNA, the CDR3 is TGCGCCAGCAGCTTGACAGCGGGGGGGCAGGGAGAGCAGTTCTTC. This codes for CASSLTAGGQGEQFF.

Only a few counts were recorded for this clonotype. The chain links TRBV20-1 to TRBJ1-1; 8 positions match TRBD1. V trimming: 2 bases; J trimming: 8 bases; junction bases outside the gene matches: 7. Germline CDR1 DFQATT, CDR2 SNEGSKA (reference sequence). The CDR3 runs to 13 residues. The CDR3 region has the DNA TGCAGTGCTAGACCCCGGACAGGGTTCGAAGCTTTCTTT. Translated, it gives CSARPRTGFEAFF.

This clonotype appeared many times. This sequence joins TRBV7-2 and TRBJ2-1; D gene uncertain. CDR1 is SGHTA, CDR2 FQGNSA, per germline. V lost 2 bases, J lost 9 bases, and 5 bases lay in between. There are 11 residues in the CDR3. The CDR3 DNA sequence: TGTGCCAGCAGCTTATGGTCTGAGCAGTTCTTC. It yields the protein CASSLWSEQFF.

The rearrangement links TRBV19 to TRBJ2-6; 7 bases are shared with TRBD1. J was trimmed by 2 bases and V by 7 bases; bases with no gene match: 11. Germline CDR1 LNHDA, CDR2 SQIVND (reference sequence). This CDR3 is 17 amino acids long. CDR3 sequence (DNA): TGTGCCAGTACCCAGACAGGGCCCTCCCCTGGGGCCAACGTCCTGACTTTC. Its protein is CASTQTGPSPGANVLTF.

This clonotype was seen once. The J gene is TRBJ2-1, the V gene TRBV7-2; D might be TRBD2 (5 bases). V dropped 1 base and J dropped 10 bases, with 14 bases sitting between them. Germline values: CDR1 SGHTA, CDR2 FQGNSA. The CDR3 is made up of 14 amino acids. In DNA form, the CDR3 reads TGTGCCAGCAGCTTAGTCTCCGCGGAGGCCGAGCAGTTCTTC. Protein: CASSLVSAEAEQFF.

The table lists this clonotype with a few counts. V is TRBV19 and J is TRBJ2-7, with 7 bases that match TRBD1. The CDR3 covers 13 residues. Germline trimming cut 5 bases from V and 6 bases from J; bases unmatched to any gene: 7. Germline V lookup: CDR1 LNHDA, CDR2 SQIVND (reference sequence). The CDR3 spells CASSPGQAGEQYF. CDR3 in DNA: TGTGCCAGTAGTCCAGGACAGGCGGGCGAGCAGTACTTC.

The chain couples TRBV3-1 to TRBJ1-1; D not certain. The germline gives CDR1 LGHDT, CDR2 YNNKEL (reference sequence). The V and J ends lost 0 bases and 9 bases respectively, with 11 bases between them. The CDR3 has 13 residues. The CDR3 DNA follows: TGTGCCAGCAGCCAAGATTTTGCTCCCCAAGCTTTCTTT. Protein sequence: CASSQDFAPQAFF.